The rows below give T cell receptor beta chains drawn from one sample of a study of blood T cell repertoires in COVID-19. Sequencing was performed with immunoSEQ multiplex PCR; in TCRdb, only in-frame clones are kept and a portion is missing. The data contain roughly 160,000 clones, roughly nine tenths of them seen just once; the ten biggest clones take up 7% to 8%. Sequencing was done on a sample of PBMCs or T cells enriched from blood (not recorded which). The receptor source for this set is a woman in her fifties or sixties who had recovered from COVID-19. The conserved cysteine and the conserved F or W are not part of the CDR3 here.

v_gene	CDR3aa
TRBV25-1	ASSGQGGNTEAF
TRBV11-3	ASSLAGSRVGQGYEQY
TRBV29-1	SVAATNEKLF
TRBV11-3	ASSRPRDRQSYNEQF
TRBV10-1	ASSETYRGLGEAF
TRBV6-5	ASTFRDFPSYEQY
TRBV19	ASSTRTGGELF
TRBV24-1	ATSDPRDPTYT
TRBV10-3	AISETSVLSTDTQY
TRBV29-1	SAGTVLGQY
TRBV19	ASSLDRSNEKLF
TRBV28	ASRLRDRGDIQY
TRBV5-4	ASTPRGDRIYNEQF
TRBV30	AWRPLGGRRTQY
TRBV5-1	ASSPGSGKSSYEQY
TRBV28	ASSLTSGTNEQY
TRBV21-1	ASSSPLGGQHQVPYEQY
TRBV12-5	ASGLTQAYEQY
TRBV5-1	ASRWVAGDNEQF
TRBV15	ATSRGTGYDQPQH
TRBV11-2	ASSPWTSGSSYEQY
TRBV7-6	ASSLDPEGAYEQY